These 30 T cell receptor beta chains were sequenced from one sample in a study of naive and memory T cell subsets. Whole-study results and caveats: Naive repertoires, especially CD8, held a few larger clonotypes, possibly memory cells re-expressing CD45RA.

These TCRs' antigens remain unknown. The beta constant-region primer was an equimolar mix of two oligonucleotides covering TRBC1 and TRBC2. The ligated cDNA underwent four PCR rounds using SP2 and nested alpha and beta constant-region primers. TCRdb re-called the UMI-ligation and nested PCR reads through MiXCR, storing one row per CDR3 protein. The table records 120,000 to 150,000 distinct CDR3 sequences, approximately 21% of them present only once. Input material: naive CD8+ T cells from blood. These TCRs come from a human donor in good health.

This clonotype was picked up a small number of times. This chain connects TRBV4-1 to TRBJ2-6, with D possibly TRBD1 on 5 matching bases. V was trimmed by 3 bases and J by 0 bases, leaving 12 bases between them. This CDR3 has 17 amino acids. In germline, CDR1 is MGHRA, CDR2 YSYEKL. CDR3 in DNA: TGCGCCAGCAGCCACCTTAACCAGGGCTCTGGGGCCAACGTCCTGACTTTC. Encoded protein: CASSHLNQGSGANVLTF.

The chain links TRBV29-1 to TRBJ2-3; D is undetermined. V was trimmed by 7 bases and J by 2 bases, leaving 22 bases between them. The CDR3 is 16 residues long. The germline V gene encodes CDR1 SQVTM and CDR2 ANQGSEA. CDR3 DNA sequence: TGCAGCGCTACCTTGGAGCCTGGGGTACCCACAGATACGCAGTATTTT. Translating gives CSATLEPGVPTDTQYF.

The chain has TRBV28 and TRBJ1-2, with D perhaps matching TRBD1 (5 bases). This CDR3 region has 16 residues. Germline loops: CDR1 MDHEN, CDR2 SYDVKM. The germline V and J ends were trimmed by 4 bases and 3 bases, with 18 bases remaining between them. The CDR3 reads CASSSTHRGVYYGYTF. CDR3 sequence (DNA): TGTGCCAGCAGTTCCACTCACCGAGGGGTTTACTATGGCTACACCTTC.

The chain is built from TRBV12-3 or TRBV12-4 and TRBJ2-1; 7 bases match TRBD1. V was pared by 7 bases and J by 2 bases, with 14 bases of the junction left unmatched. The CDR3 sequence is 17 residues long. The CDR3 nucleotides read TGTGCCAGCATCGGTCCACAGGGGAAGATCCCCTACAATGAGCAGTTCTTC. Encoded protein: CASIGPQGKIPYNEQFF.

A few counts support this clonotype. J is TRBJ2-3 and V is TRBV20-1, with 8 bases lining up with TRBD2. The CDR3 extends over 19 amino acids. The V and J ends lost 6 bases and 0 bases, in that order; junction bases with no gene match: 20. Germline CDR1 and CDR2: DFQATT and SNEGSKA (reference sequence). CDR3 sequence reads: CSARGLTSETAFSTDTQYF. The CDR3 nucleotides are TGCAGTGCCAGGGGCCTGACTAGCGAGACCGCATTTAGCACAGATACGCAGTATTTT.

The chain employs TRBV5-5 and TRBJ2-1; 8 bases map to TRBD1. This CDR3 comprises 14 residues. Germline lookup yields CDR1 SGHKS and CDR2 YYEKEE (reference sequence). Trimming cost V 4 bases and J 7 bases; bases outside gene matches: 7. The CDR3 is CASSQQTGVNEQFF. The CDR3 DNA reads TGTGCCAGCAGCCAGCAGACAGGGGTGAATGAGCAGTTCTTC.

This clonotype has only a few counts. The rearrangement links TRBV3-1 to TRBJ1-2; D ambiguous. Between the trimmed V and J ends, which lost 1 base and 0 bases, there was a span of 12 bases. CDR1 and CDR2 from the germline V gene are LGHDT and YNNKEL (reference sequence). The CDR3 consists of 16 residues. The CDR3 is CASSQVSQLANYGYTF. CDR3 nucleotides: TGTGCCAGCAGCCAAGTTAGCCAGTTAGCTAACTATGGCTACACCTTC.

This chain links TRBV7-6 with TRBJ2-1, with D perhaps matching TRBD2 (6 bases). The CDR3 runs to 13 residues. V dropped 2 bases and J dropped 7 bases, with 9 bases sitting between them. Per germline, CDR1 SGHVS and CDR2 FNYEAQ. The CDR3 reads CASSLPGVNEQFF. The CDR3 region has the DNA TGTGCCAGCAGCTTACCGGGAGTAAATGAGCAGTTCTTC. The complete variable domain, with remaining parts taken from reference TRBV7-6 and TRBJ2-1, reads GAGVSQSPRYKVTKRGQDVALRCDPISGHVSLYWYRQALGQGPEFLTYFNYEAQQDKSGLPNDRFSAERPEGSISTLTIQRTEQRDSAMYRCASSLPGVNEQFFGPGTRLTVL.

This clonotype showed up just a few times. The CDR3 is CSASRLAATSSYEQYF. In DNA, the CDR3 is TGCAGTGCTAGCAGACTAGCGGCTACCAGCTCCTACGAGCAGTACTTC. This chain joins TRBV20-1 and TRBJ2-7; TRBD2 aligns across 9 bases. The CDR3 covers 16 residues. The V segment lost 3 bases and the J segment 0 bases; nucleotides outside the gene matches: 9. The germline V gene has CDR1 DFQATT and CDR2 SNEGSKA (reference sequence).

As concerns this clonotype: As the CDR3 is not closed by the conserved phenylalanine or tryptophan, this likely results from a read error. The genes are TRBV15 and TRBJ1-5, with D perhaps matching TRBD1 (5 bases). Per the germline V gene, CDR1 is LNHNV and CDR2 is YYDKDF (reference sequence). The CDR3 consists of 14 residues. V lost 0 bases to trimming and J lost 6 bases, with 9 bases between them. The CDR3 DNA follows: TGTGCCACCAGCAGAGACAGGGCGGGTCAGCCCCAGCATTAT. Its protein is CATSRDRAGQPQHY.

This clonotype was detected only a few times. The chain combines TRBV6-2 or TRBV6-3 with TRBJ1-1, with a possible D match to TRBD1 (6 bases). The CDR3 sequence is 13 residues long. Germline V CDR1 and CDR2: MNHEY, SVGEGT. V dropped 7 bases and J dropped 6 bases, with 15 bases sitting between them. CDR3 sequence: CASTSQQGPEAFF. The CDR3 bases are TGTGCCAGCACCTCACAACAGGGTCCTGAAGCTTTCTTT.

In this sample, this clonotype turned up many times. This chain joins TRBV4-3 and TRBJ1-1, with D perhaps matching TRBD1 (5 bases). Germline V gene data show CDR1 as LGHNA and CDR2 as YSLEER. Trimming stripped 0 bases from V and 0 bases from J, with 11 bases between. The CDR3 loop spans 16 amino acids. The CDR3: CASSQDGGVMNTEAFF. The CDR3 region has the DNA TGCGCCAGCAGCCAAGATGGGGGTGTGATGAACACTGAAGCTTTCTTT.

This clonotype was seen at least ten times. This chain joins TRBV6-5 and TRBJ2-1; no definite D call. The CDR3 covers 13 residues. CDR1 and CDR2 from the germline V gene are MNHEY and SVGAGI. Deletions cut 6 bases from V and 0 bases from J, with 6 bases between. The chain's CDR3 is CASRGVSYNEQFF. CDR3 DNA sequence: TGTGCCAGCAGGGGCGTCTCCTACAATGAGCAGTTCTTC.

This clonotype was seen a handful of times. The V gene is TRBV30, the J gene TRBJ1-3; TRBD1 is a possible D gene (6 bases). The germline V gene encodes CDR1 GTSNPN and CDR2 SVGIG (reference sequence). V was clipped by 4 bases and J by 0 bases, with 16 bases between them. The CDR3 is 16 amino acids. The CDR3 DNA is TGTGCCTGGAATCTCTGGGACACAACCTCTGGAAACACCATATATTTT. This codes for CAWNLWDTTSGNTIYF.

The gene calls are TRBV5-1 and TRBJ2-1; TRBD1 aligns across 10 bases. The V and J ends lost 1 base and 8 bases, in that order; junction bases with no gene match: 6. Germline CDR1 and CDR2: SGHRS and YFSETQ. The CDR3 is made up of 15 amino acids. The CDR3: CASSLMGQGNYEQFF. In nucleotides, the CDR3 is TGCGCCAGCAGCTTGATGGGACAGGGGAACTATGAGCAGTTCTTC. The entire variable domain, with the rest obtained from reference TRBV5-1 and TRBJ2-1, is as follows: KAGVTQTPRYLIKTRGQQVTLSCSPISGHRSVSWYQQTPGQGLQFLFEYFSETQRNKGNFPGRFSGRQFSNSRSEMNVSTLELGDSALYLCASSLMGQGNYEQFFGPGTRLTVL.

The chain links TRBV5-1 to TRBJ1-2, with D unclear. Looked up from germline, CDR1 is SGHRS and CDR2 is YFSETQ. The CDR3 is 13 amino acids. Trimming pared 0 bases from V and 6 bases from J, leaving 9 bases between. Here the CDR3 DNA reads TGCGCCAGCAGCTTGGAACAGTGGAATGGCTACACCTTC. It is translated as CASSLEQWNGYTF.

This clonotype was seen only a few times. CDR3 region: CASSFGWLGLNTEAFF. Written as DNA, the CDR3 is TGTGCCAGCAGTTTCGGGTGGCTGGGTTTGAACACTGAAGCTTTCTTT. The chain uses TRBV12-3 or TRBV12-4 and TRBJ1-1; no definite D call. V shed 3 bases and J shed 0 bases, with 14 bases lying between them. The CDR3 sequence is 16 residues long.

V gene TRBV9 combines with J gene TRBJ2-3; no clear D gene. The germline gives CDR1 SGDLS, CDR2 YYNGEE. The CDR3 extends over 11 amino acids. Deletions cut 3 bases from V and 6 bases from J, with 5 bases between. The CDR3 here is CASSDYDTQYF. DNA for the CDR3: TGTGCCAGCAGCGACTATGATACGCAGTATTTT.

This clonotype occurred a few times. CDR3 amino acids: CATGYPLEQYF. CDR3 coding DNA: TGTGCCACTGGCTATCCCCTCGAGCAGTACTTC. The chain employs TRBV10-3 and TRBJ2-7; D remains unclear. Trimming stripped 10 bases from V and 6 bases from J, with 13 bases between. The CDR3 loop spans 11 amino acids. Germline CDR1 and CDR2: ENHRY and SYGVKD.

The V gene is TRBV15, the J gene TRBJ2-1, with 11 bases aligning to TRBD2. This CDR3 has 16 amino acids. The V and J ends lost 2 bases and 6 bases, in that order; junction bases with no gene match: 6. CDR1 is LNHNV and CDR2 is YYDKDF in the germline V gene (reference sequence). CDR3 loop: CATSRKLAGEGNEQFF. The DNA of the CDR3 is TGTGCCACCAGCAGAAAACTAGCGGGAGAGGGCAATGAGCAGTTCTTC.

This clonotype was detected a few times. The genes are TRBV29-1 and TRBJ2-5; 8 bases match TRBD2. This CDR3 spans 15 amino acids. V shed 4 bases and J 5 bases; nucleotides not matched to a gene: 12. Germline CDR1 and CDR2: SQVTM and ANQGSEA. DNA for the CDR3: TGCAGCGTTGGGACTTTGGCGGGAGGATTGGAGACCCAGTACTTC. The encoded protein is CSVGTLAGGLETQYF.

The chain joins TRBV6-2 or TRBV6-3 to TRBJ2-7; TRBD1 agrees at 10 bases. Germline CDR1 and CDR2: MNHEY and SVGEGT. The junction had 4 bases not matched to a gene; V was cut back by 2 bases and J by 3 bases. The CDR3 spans 15 residues. The CDR3 DNA reads as TGTGCCAGCAGTTACGTCGGACAGGGGGACTACGAGCAGTACTTC. It yields the protein CASSYVGQGDYEQYF.

This clonotype was detected only a few times. The chain has TRBV6-2 or TRBV6-3 and TRBJ2-7; TRBD1 might be the D (5 bases). Germline V gene data show CDR1 as MNHEY and CDR2 as SVGEGT. The CDR3 has 12 amino acids. V lost 1 base to trimming and J lost 9 bases, with 10 bases between them. For the CDR3, the DNA is TGTGCCAGCAGTTACTTCAGCAGGGTGCAGTACTTC. This encodes CASSYFSRVQYF.

Only a few counts were recorded for this clonotype. The chain employs TRBV9 and TRBJ2-7; 7 bases align to TRBD2. The germline CDR1 and CDR2 sequences are SGDLS and YYNGEE. The CDR3 spans 15 residues. V dropped 0 bases and J dropped 3; count of bases not matched to a gene: 6. CDR3 coding DNA: TGTGCCAGCAGCGTAGCGGGACTACCGGGCTACGAGCAGTACTTC. Its protein product is CASSVAGLPGYEQYF.

This clonotype came up a few times. The chain recombines TRBV12-3 or TRBV12-4 with TRBJ1-2; 10 bases align to TRBD1. Trimming cost V 6 bases and J 3 bases; bases outside gene matches: 10. This CDR3 region has 16 residues. CDR3 in amino acids: CASSHPPGTGDYGYTF. In DNA form, the CDR3 reads TGTGCCAGCAGCCACCCTCCGGGGACAGGGGACTATGGCTACACCTTC.

This chain uses TRBV28 with TRBJ2-7; possible D gene TRBD2, 5 bases. Germline CDR1 and CDR2: MDHEN and SYDVKM. The CDR3 contains 14 residues. V gave up 5 bases and J gave up 3 bases, with 14 bases separating them. The CDR3 DNA is TGTGCCAGCAGTGGACTCATGCCTGGCTACGAGCAGTACTTC. Protein sequence: CASSGLMPGYEQYF.

This chain uses TRBV28 with TRBJ2-5; 7 bases line up with TRBD2. Losses at the gene ends were 2 bases for V and 4 bases for J; bases not matched to a gene: 16. Germline V CDR1 and CDR2: MDHEN, SYDVKM. The CDR3 contains 18 residues. The chain's CDR3 is CASSLNLRREGPRETQYF. As DNA, the CDR3 is TGTGCCAGCAGTTTAAACCTCCGGAGGGAGGGCCCCAGAGAGACCCAGTACTTC.

This clonotype was found a few times. The chain is built from TRBV12-3 or TRBV12-4 and TRBJ1-3, with TRBD1 as a possible D gene (6 bases). Trimming cost V 6 bases and J 8 bases, with 8 bases left between them. This CDR3 region has 11 residues. The CDR3 coding sequence is TGTGCCAGCAGCAGGGGAGACACCATATATTTT. It encodes CASSRGDTIYF.

This clonotype has a handful of counts. The chain combines TRBV7-9 with TRBJ1-4; possible D gene TRBD1, 5 bases. V was shortened by 8 bases and J by 7 bases, with 8 bases between the two germline ends. The CDR3 has 11 residues. Germline V gives CDR1 SEHNR, CDR2 FQNEAQ (reference sequence). The CDR3 bases are TGTGCCAGCGGGACCTCTGAAAAACTGTTTTTT. Translation: CASGTSEKLFF.

The chain employs TRBV28 and TRBJ2-3, with unresolved D. V shed 4 bases and J shed 6 bases, with 11 bases lying between them. CDR1 is MDHEN and CDR2 is SYDVKM in the germline V gene. The CDR3 contains 13 residues. This CDR3 reads CASSSPPPDTQYF. The CDR3 region has the DNA TGTGCCAGCAGTTCTCCCCCCCCGGATACGCAGTATTTT. Full variable domain (outside the CDR3, taken from reference TRBV28 and TRBJ2-3): DVKVTQSSRYLVKRTGEKVFLECVQDMDHENMFWYRQDPGLGLRLIYFSYDVKMKEKGDIPEGYSVSREKKERFSLILESASTNQTSMYLCASSSPPPDTQYFGPGTRLTVL.